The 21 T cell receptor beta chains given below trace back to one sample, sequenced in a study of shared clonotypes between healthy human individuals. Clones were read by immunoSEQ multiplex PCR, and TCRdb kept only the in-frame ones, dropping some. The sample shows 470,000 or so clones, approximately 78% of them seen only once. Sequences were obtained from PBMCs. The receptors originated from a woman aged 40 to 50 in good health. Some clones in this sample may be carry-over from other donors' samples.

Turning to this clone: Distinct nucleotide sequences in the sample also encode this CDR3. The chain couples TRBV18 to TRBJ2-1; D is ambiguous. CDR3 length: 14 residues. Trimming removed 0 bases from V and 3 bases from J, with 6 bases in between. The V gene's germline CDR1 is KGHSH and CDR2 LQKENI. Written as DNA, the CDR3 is TGTGCCAGCTCACCACCGTCCAGCTACAATGAGCAGTTCTTC. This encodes CASSPPSSYNEQFF.

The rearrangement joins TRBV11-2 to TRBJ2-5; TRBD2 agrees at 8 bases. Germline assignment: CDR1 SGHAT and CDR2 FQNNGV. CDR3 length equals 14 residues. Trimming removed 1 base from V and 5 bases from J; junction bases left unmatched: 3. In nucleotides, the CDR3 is TGTGCCAGCAGCTTAGCGGGAGGGAGGGAGACCCAGTACTTC. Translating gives CASSLAGGRETQYF.

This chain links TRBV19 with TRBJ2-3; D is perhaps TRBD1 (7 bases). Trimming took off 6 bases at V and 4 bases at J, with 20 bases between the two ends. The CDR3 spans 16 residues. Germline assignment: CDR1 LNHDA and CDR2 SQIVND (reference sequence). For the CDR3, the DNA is TGTGCCAGTAGCAAAGGGGCCGCAGGGGGGTCAGATACGCAGTATTTT. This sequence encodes CASSKGAAGGSDTQYF.

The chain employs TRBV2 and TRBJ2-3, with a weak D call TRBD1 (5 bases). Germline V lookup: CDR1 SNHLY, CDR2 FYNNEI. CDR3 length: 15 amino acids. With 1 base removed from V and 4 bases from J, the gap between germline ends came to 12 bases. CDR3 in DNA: TGTGCCAGCAGTGAAGACTCTTCAGGGCCAGATACGCAGTATTTT. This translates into CASSEDSSGPDTQYF.

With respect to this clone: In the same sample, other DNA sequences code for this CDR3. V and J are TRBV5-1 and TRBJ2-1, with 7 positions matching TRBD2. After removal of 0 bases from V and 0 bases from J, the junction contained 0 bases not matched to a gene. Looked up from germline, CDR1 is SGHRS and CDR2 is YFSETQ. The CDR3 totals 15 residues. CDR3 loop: CASSLASGSYNEQFF. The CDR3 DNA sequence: TGCGCCAGCAGCTTGGCTAGCGGCTCCTACAATGAGCAGTTCTTC.

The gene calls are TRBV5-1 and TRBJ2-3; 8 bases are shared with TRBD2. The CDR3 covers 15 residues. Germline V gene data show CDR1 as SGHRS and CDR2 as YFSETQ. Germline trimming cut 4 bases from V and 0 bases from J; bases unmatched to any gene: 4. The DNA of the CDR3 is TGCGCCAGCAGCCAAGCTAGCGGGAGCACAGATACGCAGTATTTT. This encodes CASSQASGSTDTQYF.

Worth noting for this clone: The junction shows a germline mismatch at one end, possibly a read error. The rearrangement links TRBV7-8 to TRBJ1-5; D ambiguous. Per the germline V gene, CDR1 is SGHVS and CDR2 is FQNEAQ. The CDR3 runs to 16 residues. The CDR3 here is CASSLGSAGGNQPQHF. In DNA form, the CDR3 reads TGTGCCAGCAGCTTAGGGTCAGCAGGCGGCAATCAGCCCCAACATTTT.

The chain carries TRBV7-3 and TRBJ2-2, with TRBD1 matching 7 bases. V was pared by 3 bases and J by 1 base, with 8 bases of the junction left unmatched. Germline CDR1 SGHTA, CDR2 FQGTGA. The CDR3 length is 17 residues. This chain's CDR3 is CASSLGYGTVNTGELFF. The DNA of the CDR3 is TGTGCCAGCAGCTTGGGTTATGGGACAGTGAACACCGGGGAGCTGTTTTTT.

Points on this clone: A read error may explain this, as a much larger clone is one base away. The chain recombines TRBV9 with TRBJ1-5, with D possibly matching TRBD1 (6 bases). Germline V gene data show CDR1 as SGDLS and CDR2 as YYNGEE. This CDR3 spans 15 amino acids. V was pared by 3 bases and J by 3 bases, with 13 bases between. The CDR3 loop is CASSEGGAPNQPQHF. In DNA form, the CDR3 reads TGTGCCAGCAGCGAAGGGGGGGCTCCCAATCAGCCCCAGCATTTT.

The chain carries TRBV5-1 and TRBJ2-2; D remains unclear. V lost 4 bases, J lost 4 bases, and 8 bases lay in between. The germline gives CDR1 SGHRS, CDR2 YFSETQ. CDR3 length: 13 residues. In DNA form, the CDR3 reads TGCGCCAGCAGCCTAGACCCCACCGGGGAGCTGTTTTTT. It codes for CASSLDPTGELFF. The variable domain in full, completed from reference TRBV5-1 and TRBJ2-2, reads KAGVTQTPRYLIKTRGQQVTLSCSPISGHRSVSWYQQTPGQGLQFLFEYFSETQRNKGNFPGRFSGRQFSNSRSEMNVSTLELGDSALYLCASSLDPTGELFFGEGSRLTVL.

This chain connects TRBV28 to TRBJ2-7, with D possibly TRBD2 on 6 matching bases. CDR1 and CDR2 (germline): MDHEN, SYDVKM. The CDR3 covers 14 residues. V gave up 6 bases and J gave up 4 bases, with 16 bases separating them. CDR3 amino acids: CASRSTGGVYEQYF. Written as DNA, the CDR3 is TGTGCCAGCAGGAGTACCGGGGGTGTTTACGAGCAGTACTTC.

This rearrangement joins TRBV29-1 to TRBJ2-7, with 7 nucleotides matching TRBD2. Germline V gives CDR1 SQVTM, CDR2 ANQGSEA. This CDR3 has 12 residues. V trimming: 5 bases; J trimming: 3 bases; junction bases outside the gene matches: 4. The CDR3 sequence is CSVRTRFYEQYF. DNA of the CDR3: TGCAGCGTTAGGACTAGATTCTACGAGCAGTACTTC.

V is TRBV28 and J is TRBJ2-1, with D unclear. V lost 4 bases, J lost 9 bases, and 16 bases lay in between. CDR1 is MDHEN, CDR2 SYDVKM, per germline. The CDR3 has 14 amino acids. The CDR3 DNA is TGTGCCAGCAGTTCAGATGGGTATTTCATTGAGCAGTTCTTC. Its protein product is CASSSDGYFIEQFF.

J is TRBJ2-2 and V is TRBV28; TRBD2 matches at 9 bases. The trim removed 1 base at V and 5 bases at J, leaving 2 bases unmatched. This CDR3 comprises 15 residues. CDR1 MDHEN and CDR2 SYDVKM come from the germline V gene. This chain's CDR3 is CASSLLAGVTGELFF. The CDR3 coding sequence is TGTGCCAGCAGTTTATTAGCGGGAGTTACCGGGGAGCTGTTTTTT.

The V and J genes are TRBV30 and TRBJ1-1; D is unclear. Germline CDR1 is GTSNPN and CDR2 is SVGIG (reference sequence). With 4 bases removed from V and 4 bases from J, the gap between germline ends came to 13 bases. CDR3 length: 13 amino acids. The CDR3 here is CAWNLRGSTEAFF. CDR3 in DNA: TGTGCCTGGAACTTGCGGGGATCCACTGAAGCTTTCTTT.

The CDR3 DNA reads as TGTGCCAGCACCCAGGACAGGGGAGGTTTTACTGGCTACACCTTC. As protein: CASTQDRGGFTGYTF. The chain links TRBV5-4 to TRBJ1-2, with 9 bases matching TRBD1. The V gene's germline CDR1 is SGHNT and CDR2 YYREEE (reference sequence). The CDR3 sequence is 15 residues long. Trimming cost V 6 bases and J 7 bases; bases outside gene matches: 13.

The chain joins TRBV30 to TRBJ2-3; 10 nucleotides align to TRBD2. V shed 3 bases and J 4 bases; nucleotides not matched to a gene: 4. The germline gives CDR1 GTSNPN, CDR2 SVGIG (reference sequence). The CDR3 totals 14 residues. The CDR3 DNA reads TGTGCCTGGAGGCTAGCGGGAGTCCCAGATACGCAGTATTTT. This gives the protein CAWRLAGVPDTQYF.

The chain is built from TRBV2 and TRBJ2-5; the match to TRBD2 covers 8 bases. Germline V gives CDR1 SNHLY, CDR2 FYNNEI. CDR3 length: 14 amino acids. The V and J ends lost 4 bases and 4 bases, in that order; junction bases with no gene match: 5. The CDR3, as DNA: TGTGCCAGCAGTGCCTTTCTAGCGGGAGAGACCCAGTACTTC. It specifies CASSAFLAGETQYF.

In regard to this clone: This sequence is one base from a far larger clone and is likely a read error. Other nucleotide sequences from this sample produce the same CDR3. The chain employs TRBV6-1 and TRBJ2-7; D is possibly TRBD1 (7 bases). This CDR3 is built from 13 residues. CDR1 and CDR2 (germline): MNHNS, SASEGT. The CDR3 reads CASMTGGGDEQYF. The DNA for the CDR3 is TGCGCCAGCATGACCGGAGGGGGCGACGAGCAGTACTTC.

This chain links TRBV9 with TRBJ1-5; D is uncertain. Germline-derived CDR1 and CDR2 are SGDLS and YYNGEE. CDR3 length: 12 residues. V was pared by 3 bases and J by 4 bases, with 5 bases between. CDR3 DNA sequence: TGTGCCAGCAGCGCCAATAATCAGCCCCAGCATTTT. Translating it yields CASSANNQPQHF.

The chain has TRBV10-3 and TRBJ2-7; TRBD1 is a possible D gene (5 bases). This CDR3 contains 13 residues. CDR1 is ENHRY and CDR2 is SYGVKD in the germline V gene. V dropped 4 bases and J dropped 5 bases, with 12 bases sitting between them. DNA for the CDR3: TGTGCCATCAGTGCCGCCAAGGGGAACGAGCAGTACTTC. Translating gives CAISAAKGNEQYF.